The T cell receptor beta chain under discussion was sequenced for a study of T cell repertoires in aging, cancer and after chemotherapy. Study at large: The whole study produced a dataset of some 9 million TCR reads.

Trimming removed 4 bases at V and 2 bases at J, with 9 bases between. CDR1 DFQATT and CDR2 SNEGSKA come from the germline V gene (reference sequence). This CDR3 is 12 amino acids long. Multiplex touch-down PCR with TRB-A/B primers amplified rearranged V-D-J TRB sequences. TCRdb independently ran MiXCR on the multiplex PCR reads; one entry per CDR3 protein. The table includes fewer than 550 distinct CDR3 sequences, about 20% detected once. The template was genomic DNA from peripheral blood, not RNA. The specimen sequenced was blood. The chain combines TRBV20-1 with TRBJ2-7; a weak D match, TRBD2 (5 bases). The receptor's source is a human donor with a solid tumor. CDR3 DNA: TGCAGTGCTACCCGGGGAGCCTACGAGCAGTACTTC. Residues: CSATRGAYEQYF.